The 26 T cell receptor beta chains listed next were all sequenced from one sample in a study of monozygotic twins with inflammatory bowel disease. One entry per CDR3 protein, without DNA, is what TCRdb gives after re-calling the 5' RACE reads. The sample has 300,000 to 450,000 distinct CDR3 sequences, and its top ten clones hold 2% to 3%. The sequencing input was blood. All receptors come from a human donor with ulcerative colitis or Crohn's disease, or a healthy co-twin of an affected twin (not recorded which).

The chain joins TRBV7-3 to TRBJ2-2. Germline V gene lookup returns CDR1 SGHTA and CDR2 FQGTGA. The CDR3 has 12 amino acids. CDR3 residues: CASSFRLGELFF. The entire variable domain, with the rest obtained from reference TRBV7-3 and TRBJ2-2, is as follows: GAGVSQTPSNKVTEKGKYVELRCDPISGHTALYWYRQSLGQGPEFLIYFQGTGAADDSGLPNDRFFAVRPEGSVSTLKIQRTERGDSAVYLCASSFRLGELFFGEGSRLTVL.

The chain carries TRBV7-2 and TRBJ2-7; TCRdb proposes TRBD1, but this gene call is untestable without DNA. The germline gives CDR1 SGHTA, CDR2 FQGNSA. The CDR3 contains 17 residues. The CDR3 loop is CASSFYGRGAASYEQYF.

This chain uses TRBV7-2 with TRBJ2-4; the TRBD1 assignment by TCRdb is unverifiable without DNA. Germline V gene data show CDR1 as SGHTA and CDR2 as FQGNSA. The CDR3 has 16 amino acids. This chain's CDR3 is CASSLARVAAKNMQYF.

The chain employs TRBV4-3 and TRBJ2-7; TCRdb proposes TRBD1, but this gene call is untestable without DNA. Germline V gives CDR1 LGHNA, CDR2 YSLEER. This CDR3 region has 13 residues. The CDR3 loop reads CASSQDRGYEQYF.

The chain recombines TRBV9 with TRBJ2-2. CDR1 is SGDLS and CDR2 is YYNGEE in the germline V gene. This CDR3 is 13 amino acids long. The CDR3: CASSAQTTVELFF.

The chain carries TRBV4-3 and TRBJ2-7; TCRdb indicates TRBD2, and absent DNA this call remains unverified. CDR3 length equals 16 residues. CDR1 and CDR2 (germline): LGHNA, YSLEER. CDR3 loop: CASSQVPGASSYEQYF.

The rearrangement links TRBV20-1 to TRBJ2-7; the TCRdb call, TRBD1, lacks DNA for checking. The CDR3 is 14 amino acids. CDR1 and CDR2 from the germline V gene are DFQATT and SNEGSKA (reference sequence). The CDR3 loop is CSASQGAGAYEQYF.

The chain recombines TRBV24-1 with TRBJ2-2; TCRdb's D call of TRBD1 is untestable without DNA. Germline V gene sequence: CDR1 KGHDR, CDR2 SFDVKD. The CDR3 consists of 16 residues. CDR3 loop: CATSLTGQGKPGDLFF.

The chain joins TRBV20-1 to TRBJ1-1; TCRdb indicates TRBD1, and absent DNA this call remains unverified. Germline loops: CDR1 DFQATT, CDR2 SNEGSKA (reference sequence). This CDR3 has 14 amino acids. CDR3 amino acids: CSAPTGQGDTEAFF.

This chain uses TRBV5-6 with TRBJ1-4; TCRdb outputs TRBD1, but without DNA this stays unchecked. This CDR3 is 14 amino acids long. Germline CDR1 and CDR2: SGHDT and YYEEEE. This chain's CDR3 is CASSLWDRYEKLFF.

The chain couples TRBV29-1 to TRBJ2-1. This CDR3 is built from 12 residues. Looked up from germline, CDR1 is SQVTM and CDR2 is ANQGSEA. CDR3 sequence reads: CSVDREYNEQFF.

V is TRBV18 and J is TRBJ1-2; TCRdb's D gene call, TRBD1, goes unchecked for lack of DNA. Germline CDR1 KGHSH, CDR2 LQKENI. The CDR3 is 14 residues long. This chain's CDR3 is CASSPEGAAYGYTF.

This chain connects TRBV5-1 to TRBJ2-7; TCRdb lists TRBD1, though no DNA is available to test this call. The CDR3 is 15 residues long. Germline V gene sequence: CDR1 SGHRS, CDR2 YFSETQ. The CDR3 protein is CASSTTGSSSYEQYF.

CDR3 residues: CASRKGSRSYEQYF. V is TRBV12-3 or TRBV12-4 and J is TRBJ2-7. This CDR3 spans 14 amino acids.

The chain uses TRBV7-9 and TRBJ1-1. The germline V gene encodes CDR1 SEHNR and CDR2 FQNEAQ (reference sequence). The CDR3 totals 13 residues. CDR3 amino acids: CASSFTQNTEAFF.

The CDR3 is CSARDPRDGNEKLFF. This chain links TRBV20-1 with TRBJ1-4. Germline loops: CDR1 DFQATT, CDR2 SNEGSKA (reference sequence). The CDR3 length is 15 residues.

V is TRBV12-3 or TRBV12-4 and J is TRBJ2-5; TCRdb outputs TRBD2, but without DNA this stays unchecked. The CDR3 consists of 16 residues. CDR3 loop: CASSAGLAGGQETQYF.

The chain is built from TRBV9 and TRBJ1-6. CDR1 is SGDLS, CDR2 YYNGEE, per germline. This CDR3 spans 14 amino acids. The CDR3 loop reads CASSWGSYNSPLHF. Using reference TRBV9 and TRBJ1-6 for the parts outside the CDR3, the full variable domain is DSGVTQTPKHLITATGQRVTLRCSPRSGDLSVYWYQQSLDQGLQFLIQYYNGEERAKGNILERFSAQQFPDLHSELNLSSLELGDSALYFCASSWGSYNSPLHFGNGTRLTVT.

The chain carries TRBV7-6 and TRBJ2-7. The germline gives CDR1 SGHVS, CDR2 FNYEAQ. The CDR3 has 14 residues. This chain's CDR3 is CASSTKLDGYEQYF.

The CDR3 protein is CASRFRTGDQPQHF. The V and J genes are TRBV19 and TRBJ1-5; the D gene TCRdb calls, TRBD1, cannot be checked with no DNA. Germline V CDR1 and CDR2: LNHDA, SQIVND (reference sequence). The CDR3 loop spans 14 amino acids.

CDR3: CSARIADTQYF. V gene TRBV20-1 combines with J gene TRBJ2-3; TCRdb names TRBD2, which stays unverified in the absence of DNA. CDR1 is DFQATT, CDR2 SNEGSKA, per germline (reference sequence). The CDR3 runs to 11 residues.

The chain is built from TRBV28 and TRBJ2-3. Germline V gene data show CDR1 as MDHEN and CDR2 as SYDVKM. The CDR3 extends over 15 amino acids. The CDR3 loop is CASSLKSGFIGTQYF.

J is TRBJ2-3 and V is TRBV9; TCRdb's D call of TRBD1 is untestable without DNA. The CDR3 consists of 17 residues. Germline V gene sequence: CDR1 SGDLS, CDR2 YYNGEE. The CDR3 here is CASSEGQGFESTDTQYF.

CDR3 amino acids: CSGHSGGLYNEQFF. V and J are TRBV20-1 and TRBJ2-1; TCRdb gives TRBD2 as the D gene, but with no DNA this cannot be confirmed. This CDR3 has 14 residues. The germline V gene has CDR1 DFQATT and CDR2 SNEGSKA (reference sequence).

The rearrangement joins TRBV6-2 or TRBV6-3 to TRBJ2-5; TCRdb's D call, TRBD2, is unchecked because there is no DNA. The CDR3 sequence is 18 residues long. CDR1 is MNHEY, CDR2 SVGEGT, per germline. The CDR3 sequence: CASSTSGTSGEYQETQYF.

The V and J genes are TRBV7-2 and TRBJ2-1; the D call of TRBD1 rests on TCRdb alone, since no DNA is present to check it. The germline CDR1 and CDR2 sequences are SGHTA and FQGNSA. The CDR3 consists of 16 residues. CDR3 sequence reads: CASSYTGTGVYNEQFF.